A single sample is the source of the 23 T cell receptor beta chains below, sequenced in a study of T cell responses to AZD1222 COVID-19 vaccine. Assay used: immunoSEQ multiplex PCR; TCRdb lists only in-frame clones, some missing. The data contain roughly 150,000 clones, around 90% of them singletons. Material: peripheral blood, obtained on day 0 of AZD1222 vaccination. The receptors derive from an adult in good health.

This chain connects TRBV2 to TRBJ2-4, with 10 bases fitting TRBD1. With V trimmed by 4 bases and J by 6 bases, 6 bases remained unmatched. From germline, CDR1 is SNHLY and CDR2 FYNNEI. The CDR3 runs to 15 residues. The CDR3 loop reads CASSGYRDRGNIQYF. The CDR3 DNA reads TGTGCCAGCAGTGGCTACCGGGACAGGGGAAACATTCAGTACTTC. Full variable domain (missing parts from reference TRBV2 and TRBJ2-4): EPEVTQTPSHQVTQMGQEVILRCVPISNHLYFYWYRQILGQKVEFLVSFYNNEISEKSEIFDDQFSVERPDGSNFTLKIRSTKLEDSAMYFCASSGYRDRGNIQYFGAGTRLSVL.

This rearrangement joins TRBV7-9 to TRBJ2-7; 12 bases agree with TRBD2. The junction had 14 bases not matched to a gene; V was cut back by 5 bases and J by 3 bases. This CDR3 is 18 amino acids long. Germline-derived CDR1 and CDR2 are SEHNR and FQNEAQ (reference sequence). The CDR3 nucleotides are TGTGCCAGCAGCCCCTTTAGGACTAGCGGGAATTTTGGCTACGAGCAGTACTTC. It encodes CASSPFRTSGNFGYEQYF. Full variable domain (remainder filled in from reference TRBV7-9 and TRBJ2-7): DTGVSQNPRHKITKRGQNVTFRCDPISEHNRLYWYRQTLGQGPEFLTYFQNEAQLEKSRLLSDRFSAERPKGSFSTLEIQRTEQGDSAMYLCASSPFRTSGNFGYEQYFGPGTRLTVT.

The chain has TRBV12-3 or TRBV12-4 and TRBJ1-3; 9 bases are shared with TRBD1. This CDR3 is built from 12 residues. Trimming at V came to 7 bases and at J to 15 bases, leaving 10 bases not matched to a gene. The CDR3 loop is CASTLTGGLRYF. DNA of the CDR3: TGTGCCAGCACCCTGACAGGGGGTTTGCGATATTTT.

The genes are TRBV10-3 and TRBJ2-1; TRBD2 matches at 13 bases. Per germline, CDR1 ENHRY and CDR2 SYGVKD. The CDR3 extends over 16 amino acids. J was trimmed by 12 bases and V by 2 bases; bases with no gene match: 10. CDR3 bases: TGTGCCATCAGTGAGCCCGGGACTAGCGGGGTTATAGGGCAGTTCTTC. It codes for CAISEPGTSGVIGQFF.

The chain carries TRBV11-1 and TRBJ1-1, with D uncertain. With 4 bases removed from V and 4 bases from J, the gap between germline ends came to 10 bases. The CDR3 runs to 13 residues. Germline V gene sequence: CDR1 SGHAT, CDR2 FQDESV (reference sequence). The CDR3 DNA reads TGTGCCAGCAGCTACTCTTTGGTCACTGAAGCTTTCTTT. This translates into CASSYSLVTEAFF.

The rearrangement joins TRBV3-1 (or the pseudogene TRBV3-2) to TRBJ2-5; possibly TRBD2 for D (7 bases). Between the trimmed V and J ends, which lost 0 bases and 5 bases, there was a span of 16 bases. The V gene's germline CDR1 is LGHDT and CDR2 YNNKEL (reference sequence). CDR3 length: 16 amino acids. CDR3 DNA sequence: TGTGCCAGCAGCCAAGATCTAGGGGGGGGCAGGGAGACCCAGTACTTC. This sequence encodes CASSQDLGGGRETQYF.

The J gene is TRBJ1-5, the V gene TRBV12-3 or TRBV12-4; TRBD1 aligns across 8 bases. With V trimmed by 11 bases and J by 7 bases, 10 bases remained unmatched. The CDR3 is made up of 13 amino acids. The CDR3 DNA reads TGTGCCTCCCGGGGGGGACAGGTCCAGCCCCAGCATTTT. Translating it yields CASRGGQVQPQHF.

The J gene is TRBJ2-5, the V gene TRBV6-5, with 10 bases identical to TRBD2. J gave up 5 bases and V 6 bases, and 9 bases lay outside the gene matches. The CDR3 is 15 residues long. The germline gives CDR1 MNHEY, CDR2 SVGAGI. The CDR3 bases are TGTGCCAGCAGGAGGTTAGCGGGAGGACGGGAGACCCAGTACTTC. Translation: CASRRLAGGRETQYF.

This clone was detected only once. The chain links TRBV1 to TRBJ2-6; the table's D call, TRBD1, was not checked against the DNA. TRBV1 has pseudogene status. The CDR3 spans 19 residues. The CDR3, as DNA: TGCACCAGCAGCCAAGATCTTTGGCAGGTTCTCTCTGGGGCCAACGTCCTGACTTTC. It is translated as CTSSQDLWQVLSGANVLTF.

This CDR3 reads CASSGLPGTGANYGYTF. In DNA, the CDR3 is TGTGCCAGCAGCGGTTTACCTGGGACAGGGGCGAACTATGGCTACACCTTC. V usage is TRBV7-9 and J usage is TRBJ1-2; 10 nucleotides line up with TRBD1. CDR3 length: 17 amino acids. From germline, CDR1 is SEHNR and CDR2 FQNEAQ (reference sequence). V shed 5 bases, J shed 2 bases, and the junction held 11 bases outside the gene matches.

In this sample, this clone turned up a few times. The rearrangement links TRBV7-2 to TRBJ2-7; either TRBD1 or TRBD2 may fit D (5 bases each). This CDR3 is 14 amino acids long. Trimming stripped 5 bases from V and 2 bases from J, with 13 bases between. Germline V gene lookup returns CDR1 SGHTA and CDR2 FQGNSA. CDR3 sequence reads: CASSQRGGTYEQYF. The CDR3, as DNA: TGTGCCAGCAGCCAGAGGGGCGGAACCTACGAGCAGTACTTC.

The chain couples TRBV7-6 to TRBJ2-7, with TRBD2 identical over 8 bases. Germline CDR1 is SGHVS and CDR2 is FNYEAQ. The V gene end was trimmed by 4 bases and the J gene end by 4 bases; junction bases not matched to a gene: 15. The CDR3 has 17 residues. In DNA, the CDR3 is TGTGCCAGCAGCTCACACCATAGCGGGGACCCCCCTTACGAGCAGTACTTC. Protein sequence: CASSSHHSGDPPYEQYF. Combining the CDR3 with reference TRBV7-6 and TRBJ2-7 gives the whole variable domain GAGVSQSPRYKVTKRGQDVALRCDPISGHVSLYWYRQALGQGPEFLTYFNYEAQQDKSGLPNDRFSAERPEGSISTLTIQRTEQRDSAMYRCASSSHHSGDPPYEQYFGPGTRLTVT.

This rearrangement joins TRBV5-4 to TRBJ2-3; D gene ambiguous. Germline values: CDR1 SGHNT, CDR2 YYREEE (reference sequence). There are 13 residues in the CDR3. V dropped 4 bases and J dropped 4 bases, with 10 bases sitting between them. For the CDR3, the DNA is TGTGCCAGCAGCCATAGAGTGGCAGATACGCAGTATTTT. It is translated as CASSHRVADTQYF. The variable domain in full, with the rest retrieved from reference TRBV5-4 and TRBJ2-3, is ETGVTQSPTHLIKTRGQQVTLRCSSQSGHNTVSWYQQALGQGPQFIFQYYREEENGRGNFPPRFSGLQFPNYSSELNVNALELDDSALYLCASSHRVADTQYFGPGTRLTVL.

The chain joins TRBV6-5 to TRBJ2-3; D remains ambiguous. The V end was cut by 0 bases, the J end by 5 bases, with 9 bases between. Germline lookup yields CDR1 MNHEY and CDR2 SVGAGI. This CDR3 spans 14 amino acids. The CDR3 nucleotides are TGTGCCAGCAGTTACTCGAAAGGGTTAGATACGCAGTATTTT. It encodes CASSYSKGLDTQYF.

This clone was observed once. V and J are TRBV20-1 and TRBJ1-1; 11 bases match TRBD1. In germline, CDR1 is DFQATT, CDR2 SNEGSKA (reference sequence). The V segment lost 3 bases and the J segment 8 bases; nucleotides outside the gene matches: 5. The CDR3 is 13 amino acids. The CDR3 DNA follows: TGCAGTGCTAGTGCCGGGACAGGGGGAGAAGCTTTCTTT. The encoded protein is CSASAGTGGEAFF.

The chain uses TRBV10-2 and TRBJ1-3; D remains unclear. The germline gives CDR1 WSHSY, CDR2 SAAADI. V was shortened by 6 bases and J by 0 bases, with 9 bases between the two germline ends. The CDR3 contains 14 residues. As DNA, the CDR3 is TGCGCCAGCAGCCCGGGATACTCTGGAAACACCATATATTTT. Its translation is CASSPGYSGNTIYF.

The genes are TRBV12-3 or TRBV12-4 and TRBJ1-5; D is possibly TRBD1 (5 bases). V was trimmed by 3 bases and J by 14 bases, leaving 17 bases between them. This CDR3 is built from 13 residues. As DNA, the CDR3 is TGTGCCAGCAGTTTTAGTCTCAGGGTAGGGAAGCATTTT. Its protein is CASSFSLRVGKHF.

The chain combines TRBV6-5 with TRBJ1-1; a possible D gene is TRBD1 (6 bases). Germline CDR1 is MNHEY and CDR2 is SVGAGI. The germline V and J ends were trimmed by 4 bases and 0 bases, with 12 bases remaining between them. The length of the CDR3 is 15 residues. The CDR3 DNA reads TGTGCCAGCAGTTCCCCGACAGGTATGAACACTGAAGCTTTCTTT. This sequence encodes CASSSPTGMNTEAFF.

This clone has just one count. The V gene is TRBV6-6, the J gene TRBJ1-4, with 7 nucleotides matching TRBD1. The CDR3 sequence is 14 residues long. Unmatched junction bases numbered 4, after V lost 4 bases and J lost 5 bases. The V gene's germline CDR1 is MNHNY and CDR2 SVGAGI (reference sequence). CDR3: CASSLDRRNEKLFF. CDR3 DNA: TGTGCCAGCAGTTTGGACAGGAGGAATGAAAAACTGTTTTTT.

As DNA, the CDR3 is TGCGCCAGCAGCCAATCCCCAGGGGGCAGCAATCAGCCCCAGCATTTT. It encodes CASSQSPGGSNQPQHF. V and J are TRBV4-3 and TRBJ1-5, with 8 positions matching TRBD1. J was trimmed by 1 base and V by 2 bases; bases with no gene match: 4. Germline CDR1 is LGHNA and CDR2 is YSLEER. The CDR3 sequence is 16 residues long.

The CDR3 nucleotides are TGTGCCAGCAGTCCCTGGTTAGCGGGGGGAGAGACCCAGTACTTC. Residues: CASSPWLAGGETQYF. This chain links TRBV27 with TRBJ2-5; 10 bases fit TRBD2. The CDR3 is 15 amino acids. The germline gives CDR1 MNHEY, CDR2 SMNVEV (reference sequence). V was clipped by 5 bases and J by 4 bases; unmatched bases: 7.

V gene TRBV11-2 combines with J gene TRBJ1-1, with TRBD1 matching 9 bases. This CDR3 spans 15 amino acids. Germline V lookup: CDR1 SGHAT, CDR2 FQNNGV. Trimming took 4 bases from V and 4 from J; bases not matched to a gene: 7. The CDR3 reads CASSSPQGAGTEAFF. The CDR3 DNA reads TGTGCCAGCAGCTCACCACAGGGGGCGGGCACTGAAGCTTTCTTT.

The chain is built from TRBV7-3 and TRBJ2-1, with 9 bases fitting TRBD1. The CDR3 spans 15 residues. V lost 0 bases and J lost 5; bases outside the gene matches: 2. The germline V gene encodes CDR1 SGHTA and CDR2 FQGTGA. The chain's CDR3 is CASSLTGTGNNEQFF. The CDR3 nucleotides are TGTGCCAGCAGCTTAACGGGGACAGGGAACAATGAGCAGTTCTTC.